Many counts were recorded for the clone carrying this T cell receptor beta chain. The antigen remains unidentified. TCRdb reanalysed the 5' RACE reads using MiXCR and keeps one entry per CDR3 protein. Here the sample spans about 140,000 distinct CDR3 sequences, roughly 7.7% being singletons. This CDR3 spans 14 amino acids. The V end lost 0 bases, the J end lost 5 bases, and 11 bases lay between the germline ends. CDR1 is SGHAT, CDR2 FQDESV, per germline (reference sequence). The data are from a study of CD8 T cells in ankylosing spondylitis. Broader study findings: Disease-linked clones were CD8+ and relatively rare in peripheral blood.

This clonotype was sampled from a male donor with ankylosing spondylitis. V usage is TRBV11-1 and J usage is TRBJ2-7; D not resolved. Sequencing input: synovial fluid, either unsorted or a sorted T cell fraction (not recorded which). This chain's CDR3 is CASSLAKYRNEQYF. DNA for the CDR3: TGTGCCAGCAGCTTAGCGAAATATAGGAACGAGCAGTACTTC.